A selection of T cell receptor beta chains follows, all from one sample in a study of persistence of HIV-infected CD4 T cells. Repertoires were generated with immunoSEQ multiplex PCR, while TCRdb's copy carries only in-frame clones and drops some. The table lists 6,000 to 9,500 clones, 55% to 65% of them singletons. Their antigen targets remain unknown. The sequenced sample was CD4+ T cells sorted from PBMCs after roughly 19-hour stimulation, obtained from a patient who received antiretroviral therapy. These receptors were obtained from an adult man with HIV who was CMV-seropositive. The CDR3 runs from the conserved cysteine through the conserved F or W. A D gene is named only where the DNA matches it firmly. Size tells how often a clone was seen (once, few, many) or the class of an expanded clone, and some rows leave it out.

d_call j_call clone_size v_call cdr3_nt cdr3_aa
TRBD2 TRBJ2-5 - TRBV19 TGTGCCAGTAGTATAGGGAGCGGGAGAAGGCTCGAGACCCAGTACTTC CASSIGSGRRLETQYF
- TRBJ1-4 - TRBV12-3/TRBV12-4 TGTGCCTCCAGGGTAGGAGCCGACCCAAAACTGTTTTTT CASRVGADPKLFF
- TRBJ2-7 - TRBV2 TGTGCCAGCAGAAATGTGTTCGGATACGAGCAGTACTTC CASRNVFGYEQYF
TRBD1 TRBJ2-2 large TRBV10-3 TGTGCCACCGGAGGGCAGGGGGCCACCGGGGAGCTGTTTTTT CATGGQGATGELFF
TRBD2 TRBJ2-1 - TRBV28 TGTGCCAGCAGTTCCTTAACTAGCGGGAGAAAGGATGAGCAGTTCTTC CASSSLTSGRKDEQFF
- TRBJ2-2 medium-sized TRBV19 TGTGCCAGTAGTATCAGGGGACAGAACACCGGGGAGCTGTTTTTT CASSIRGQNTGELFF
TRBD1 TRBJ2-4 - TRBV30 TGTGCCTGGAGTTCCGGGACAGAGCTAGCCAAAAACATTCAGTACTTC CAWSSGTELAKNIQYF
- TRBJ2-7 - TRBV5-8 TGTGCCAGCAGCTTGGGAGCTCAGAGCACCTACGAGCAGTACTTC CASSLGAQSTYEQYF
- TRBJ1-1 - TRBV6-5 TGTGCCAGCAGACAGGTCAATACTGAAGCTTTCTTT CASRQVNTEAFF
- TRBJ1-5 large TRBV19 TGTGCCAGTAGTATCGGCGCAGGGGCGAATAGCAATCAGCCCCAGCATTTT CASSIGAGANSNQPQHF
TRBD1 TRBJ2-2 few TRBV5-1 TGCGCCAGCAGCTCGGACAGGGGTAGGGACACCGGGGAGCTGTTTTTT CASSSDRGRDTGELFF
- TRBJ1-6 few TRBV27 TGTGCCAGCAGACCCGACAGCGCCCCATCACCCCTCCACTTT CASRPDSAPSPLHF
TRBD2 TRBJ2-5 - TRBV15 TGTGCCACCAGCAGGGGGACTAGCGGGAGGTCAGAGACCCAGTACTTC CATSRGTSGRSETQYF
- TRBJ1-5 few TRBV2 TGTGCCAGCGCTTACGGCTATAGCAATCAGCCCCAGCATTTT CASAYGYSNQPQHF
- TRBJ1-3 - TRBV5-1 TGCGCCAGCAGCTTGGTCGGGGGCTCTGGAAACACCATATATTTT CASSLVGGSGNTIYF
- TRBJ2-7 - TRBV29-1 TGCAGCGTCGCCCGAAATCCTGACGGCTACGAGCAGTACTTC CSVARNPDGYEQYF
TRBD2 TRBJ2-1 - TRBV19 TGTGCCAGTACCCCTAGCGGGAGGGGGGGCAACAATGAGCAGTTCTTC CASTPSGRGGNNEQFF
TRBD1 TRBJ1-5 - TRBV6-1 TGTGCCAGCAGGGAAGGGACAGGGTGGGATCAGCCCCAGCATTTT CASREGTGWDQPQHF
- TRBJ1-1 - TRBV6-5 TGTGCCAGCAGTTGGGGGACGGCCTTTGGGGCTGAAGCTTTCTTT CASSWGTAFGAEAFF
TRBD2 TRBJ2-3 - TRBV5-6 TGTGCCAGCAGCCCTCGACTAGCGGGAGTCACAGATACGCAGTATTTT CASSPRLAGVTDTQYF
TRBD2 TRBJ2-3 - TRBV5-1 TGCGCCAGCAGAACGGGAGGGGCGGGCACAGATACGCAGTATTTT CASRTGGAGTDTQYF
- TRBJ2-3 - TRBV6-6 TGTGCCAGCAGCGGTAAAGATACGCAGTATTTT CASSGKDTQYF
- TRBJ2-1 - TRBV12-3/TRBV12-4 TGTGCCAGCACCCCTAGCTCCTACAATGAGCAGTTCTTC CASTPSSYNEQFF
TRBD1 TRBJ1-2 - TRBV19 TGTGCCAGTAGCCAAGACCTTTCGACAGGGGCAAACTATGGCTACACCTTC CASSQDLSTGANYGYTF
- TRBJ2-6 - TRBV5-4 TGTGCCAGCAGCCCAGGACAGACCCAATCTGGGGCCAACGTCCTGACTTTC CASSPGQTQSGANVLTF
- TRBJ1-3 once TRBV7-8 TGTGCCAGCAGCTTAGCTCTCTCTGGAAACACCATATATTTT CASSLALSGNTIYF
- TRBJ2-2 - TRBV7-6 TGTGCCAGCAGCTATAGTGAGGGGGTCGGGGAGCTGTTTTTT CASSYSEGVGELFF
TRBD1 TRBJ1-3 - TRBV7-2 TGTGCCAGCAGCTTCGAGGGGGCGCATGGAAACACCATATATTTT CASSFEGAHGNTIYF
TRBD2 TRBJ2-3 - TRBV5-6 TGTGCCAGCAGCTTCTTGGTAGCGGGACCCGGGAATACGCAGTATTTT CASSFLVAGPGNTQYF
- TRBJ2-7 medium-sized TRBV19 TGTGCCAGTAGTATAGATCTCCAGAGCTCCTACGAGCAGTACTTC CASSIDLQSSYEQYF
- TRBJ1-2 - TRBV10-3 TGTGCCACCACCGAGACCGATAACTATGGCTACACCTTC CATTETDNYGYTF
TRBD1 TRBJ2-3 - TRBV11-3 TGTGCCAGCAGCCCAAGACAGGGGGCAACAGATACGCAGTATTTT CASSPRQGATDTQYF
- TRBJ1-2 - TRBV24-1 TGTGCCACCAGTCAGGGTGACTCCGGAGGCTACACCTTC CATSQGDSGGYTF
- TRBJ1-5 - TRBV5-6 TGTGCCAGCAGCTTGGCCATTAGCAATCAGCCCCAGCATTTT CASSLAISNQPQHF
- TRBJ2-7 - TRBV7-8 TGTGCCAGCAGCTTAGGTCAGGGGCCCCGAAGCCACGAGCAGTACTTC CASSLGQGPRSHEQYF
TRBD1 TRBJ1-1 - TRBV27 TGTGCCAGCAGTTTAGGGACAGGGGGGAACACTGAAGCTTTCTTT CASSLGTGGNTEAFF
- TRBJ2-2 once TRBV6-6 TGTGCCAGCAGCCGCCTAGAATCCGGGGAGCTGTTTTTT CASSRLESGELFF
- TRBJ1-2 few TRBV30 TGTGCCTGGAACATCGACCTTTTCTATGGCTACACCTTC CAWNIDLFYGYTF
- TRBJ1-1 - TRBV30 TGTGCCTGGAGGAAGGGGATTCACACTGAAGCTTTCTTT CAWRKGIHTEAFF
TRBD1 TRBJ2-5 few TRBV3-1/TRBV3-2 TGTGCCAGCAGCCAAGAAGAGGGGACAGGGGCGAAGACCCAGTACTTC CASSQEEGTGAKTQYF
TRBD1 TRBJ1-6 - TRBV9 TGTGCCAGCAGCGCTCAGGGGGACAGTTCACCCCTCCACTTT CASSAQGDSSPLHF
TRBD2 TRBJ2-7 - TRBV25-1 TGTGCCAGCAGTGAATTGGGCAGCGGGAGCCTCTCCTACGAGCAGTACTTC CASSELGSGSLSYEQYF
- TRBJ2-7 few TRBV19 TGTGCCAGTAGTAGCCATGGAGAGTCCTACGAGCAGTACTTC CASSSHGESYEQYF
- TRBJ2-5 - TRBV4-2 TGTGCCAGCAGCCAAGAACTTACCAGGGGAGAGACCCAGTACTTC CASSQELTRGETQYF
- TRBJ1-1 once TRBV6-5 TGTGCCAGCAGCGTCGGGGCCCACAGGGAAGCTTTCTTT CASSVGAHREAFF
- TRBJ1-1 - TRBV18 TGTGCCAGCTCACCGTCGGGCAGGGGCACTGAAGCTTTCTTT CASSPSGRGTEAFF
TRBD1 TRBJ1-1 medium-sized TRBV11-1 TGTGCCAGCAGCCCAGGGGGCCGGAACACTGAAGCTTTCTTT CASSPGGRNTEAFF
TRBD2 TRBJ2-1 - TRBV7-9 TGTGCCAGCAGCTCTTTTAAGCGGGGTTATGAGCAGTTCTTC CASSSFKRGYEQFF
TRBD1 TRBJ2-7 - TRBV5-4 TGTGCCAGCAGCAAAGACAGGGGACCCTACGAGCAGTACTTC CASSKDRGPYEQYF
- TRBJ2-7 - TRBV4-1 TGCGCCAGCAGCCCAAAGCCAGGGGAAAAAGGCTCCTACGAGCAGTACTTC CASSPKPGEKGSYEQYF
- TRBJ1-1 - TRBV5-6 TGTGCCAGCAGCTTGGAACGGGTGACTGAAGCTTTCTTT CASSLERVTEAFF
TRBD2 TRBJ2-4 - TRBV10-3 TGTGCCTCCAACGGGGGGGGCGGCGCCAAAAACATTCAGTACTTC CASNGGGGAKNIQYF
- TRBJ1-1 - TRBV30 TGTGCCTGGAGTGCGTCTCAGTCGGCGAACACTGAAGCTTTCTTT CAWSASQSANTEAFF
- TRBJ1-2 - TRBV30 TGTGCCTGGAGGATGCAGGGTACTAACTATGGCTACACCTTC CAWRMQGTNYGYTF